This note documents a single T cell receptor beta chain sequence. The antigen this receptor binds is unknown. Base qualities are not provided; no much larger clone lies one nucleotide away. The immunoSEQ Assay, a bias-controlled multiplex PCR, was used to amplify TCRbeta CDR3 regions from genomic DNA. Per the source publication's procedure: Nucleated cell counts per sample were estimated from amplification of reference gene primers within the assay. Sequence reads were collapsed and filtered to measure the absolute abundance of every unique TCRbeta CDR3 rearrangement. For each sample, productive Simpson clonality was calculated as the square root of Simpson's diversity index over productive rearrangements. In TCRdb, the immuneACCESS table is reduced to in-frame sequences with V and J assigned. These tables do not hold every clone; where another copy was compared, an unresolved V gene accounts for under half, and the others remain unexplained. Clone size and V and J calls were adopted from that table, with D and trimming inferred from the DNA. The sample includes about 350,000 clones, with approximately 86% observed a single time. The top ten hold roughly 7.1% of the sample.

The data belong to a study of blood T cell repertoires in COVID-19 (dated by TCRdb to the early 2020s). For the wider study: Samples covering the acute and convalescent phases of COVID-19 were provided by collaborators in the United States, Italy and Spain. The dataset comprised deeply sampled blood TCRbeta repertoires from subjects exposed to, actively infected with, or recovered from COVID-19. A freely available public database, intended as a resource for researchers studying the immune response to SARS-CoV-2, is where the repertoires were released. A de-identified subject ID, COVID-19 status, age in years and sex were almost always included in the sample metadata. The prospective study material was composed of cDNA or gDNA derived from T cells, B-cell-depleted T cells, or PBMCs. Where HLA class I and class II types were available, the types were taken from metadata supplied by the sample provider, not from assay-based typing. Samples were obtained from the ongoing ImmuneRACE study (first 160 participants) and from approximately 1,200 subjects provided by 6 global collaborators. What the research found in general, with its limitations: The quantity of clinical and demographic metadata differed by source and by participant and was supplied without curation.

In Seattle, one collaborating source enrolled patients while the infection was active and tracked those patients longitudinally over the course of disease. Whole blood was collected in K2EDTA tubes by collaborating institutions according to the institutions' own protocols. For TCRbeta analysis, collaborators shipped samples in one of three forms: frozen whole blood, isolated PBMCs, or DNA extracted from either of those sample types. The sequenced sample was peripheral blood. This TCR was sampled from a woman aged 60-75 years with COVID-19, enrolled during active disease.

The nucleotide sequence reads as follows: TGCAGCTGCAACGTGGGAGGAAGTGATTATGGCTACACCTTC. It translates to CSCNVGGSDYGYTF. This sequence uses TRBV29-1 and TRBJ1-2; the D gene is unclear. Taken from cysteine to phenylalanine, the CDR3 has 14 residues. Only CDR3 DNA is held: 42 bases, read in frame from base 1. For CDR1 and CDR2, the germline V gene lists SQVTM and ANQGSEA. V is pared back by 8 bases and J by 5 bases, with 21 bases lying between the germline termini.